A selection of T cell receptor beta chains follows, all from one sample in a study of somatic mutations in cytotoxic T cells in rheumatoid arthritis. The table came from immunoSEQ multiplex PCR; TCRdb's copy has only in-frame clones and leaves some out. Here the sample spans just over 30,000 clones, roughly 80% being singletons. Input material: CD8+ T cells sorted from blood. These receptor sequences come from an adult with rheumatoid arthritis. The CDR3 runs from the conserved cysteine through the conserved F or W. Each record gives: V gene, D gene, clone size, CDR3 length, CDR3 protein. D genes are given only for firm matches. A row's size may be missing; if present it is once, few, many or a size class.

V gene: TRBV2; D gene: -; clone size: -; CDR3 length: 11; CDR3 protein: CASSETAHGFF
V gene: TRBV2; D gene: -; clone size: -; CDR3 length: 13; CDR3 protein: CASSALRGYEQYF
V gene: TRBV6-5; D gene: -; clone size: -; CDR3 length: 15; CDR3 protein: CASSRGLPPQGEQFF
V gene: TRBV7-8; D gene: TRBD1; clone size: -; CDR3 length: 16; CDR3 protein: CASSLESATGAYEQYF
V gene: TRBV10-1; D gene: -; clone size: -; CDR3 length: 16; CDR3 protein: CASSERAPEGTNEQFF
V gene: TRBV7-9; D gene: TRBD1; clone size: few; CDR3 length: 16; CDR3 protein: CASSLASGTGGHEQYF
V gene: TRBV7-6; D gene: TRBD1; clone size: -; CDR3 length: 17; CDR3 protein: CASSPRDRDSYNSPLHF
V gene: TRBV5-5; D gene: TRBD2; clone size: -; CDR3 length: 18; CDR3 protein: CASSLVGLAGNEGNEQFF
V gene: TRBV19; D gene: -; clone size: -; CDR3 length: 12; CDR3 protein: CASSPSTYEQYF
V gene: TRBV19; D gene: TRBD2; clone size: -; CDR3 length: 16; CDR3 protein: CASSRTSGGARETQYF